Listed below are T cell receptor beta chains from one sample, sequenced in a study of cytomegalovirus exposure and HLA in healthy donors. Sequencing used immunoSEQ multiplex PCR; TCRdb keeps in-frame clones, though not all of them. The sample shows some 140,000 clones, around three quarters of them seen only once. The sequencing input was PBMCs. The receptors come from a woman in her thirties or forties in good health and CMV-seronegative. Both conserved end residues are part of each CDR3. A D gene is named only where the DNA matches it firmly. Clone sizes are given selectively: once, few, many, or a class where the clone is expanded.

>once|TRBJ2-7|-|TRBV27
TGTGCCAGCAGTTTAGGGGCAGGGGCTGGCGAGCAGTACTTC
CASSLGAGAGEQYF
>few|TRBJ2-3|-|TRBV5-1
TGCGCCAGCAGCTTGGCGGGACACGAAACAGATACGCAGTATTTT
CASSLAGHETDTQYF
>once|TRBJ1-1|-|TRBV7-9
TGTGCCAGCAGCTCCCTCAGGGGAAACACTGAAGCTTTCTTT
CASSSLRGNTEAFF
>-|TRBJ2-7|TRBD2|TRBV10-1
TGCGCCAGCAGTGAGGGAACTAGCGGGAGCTCCTACGAGCAGTACTTC
CASSEGTSGSSYEQYF
>-|TRBJ2-2|TRBD2|TRBV6-5
TGTGCCAGCGCCCGGGAGGATGGGCGGAGCGGGGAGCTGTTTTTT
CASAREDGRSGELFF
>-|TRBJ2-7|-|TRBV11-3
TGTGCCAGCAGCTTAGGAAGCGGGCGCTTGGGGGAGCAGTACTTC
CASSLGSGRLGEQYF
>few|TRBJ2-7|-|TRBV6-1
TGTGCCAGCCATCTGCCGGGATCCGGGTACGAGCAGTACTTC
CASHLPGSGYEQYF
>-|TRBJ2-1|TRBD2|TRBV7-9
TGTGCCAGCGGGAGGCGGGAGGTCAATGAGCAGTTCTTC
CASGRREVNEQFF
>-|TRBJ1-2|-|TRBV5-6
TGTGCCAGCAGCTTTCCGGGACAACGGCCTCTCGGCTACACCTTC
CASSFPGQRPLGYTF
>-|TRBJ1-5|-|TRBV5-5
TGTGCCAGCAGCTGGTCGCTTACAGAGCCCCAGCATTTT
CASSWSLTEPQHF
>-|TRBJ2-1|-|TRBV29-1
TGCAGCGCGAGGACCGGGACTGGTTACAATGAGCAGTTCTTC
CSARTGTGYNEQFF
>few|TRBJ2-5|TRBD1|TRBV5-1
TGCGCCAGCAGCTGGGGGGACAGGGCAACACAAGAGACCCAGTACTTC
CASSWGDRATQETQYF
>-|TRBJ2-1|TRBD2|TRBV2
TGTGCCAGCAGTGAGTCCCCTAGCGGGGGCTTCGATGAGCAGTTCTTC
CASSESPSGGFDEQFF
>-|TRBJ2-3|-|TRBV28
TGTGCCGGAGGGGCAGCCTCCCAAGATACGCAGTATTTT
CAGGAASQDTQYF
>-|TRBJ2-3|TRBD2|TRBV5-1
TGCGCCAGCAAGCGAGCGGGAACCACAGATACGCAGTATTTT
CASKRAGTTDTQYF
>-|TRBJ2-3|TRBD1|TRBV5-4
TGTGCCAGCAGTTGGGGAAGGGGGCACACAGATACGCAGTATTTT
CASSWGRGHTDTQYF
>-|TRBJ2-3|-|TRBV7-9
TGTGCCAGCAGACTAGGAGGTCCGGATACGCAGTATTTT
CASRLGGPDTQYF
>-|TRBJ1-2|TRBD1|TRBV6-1
TGTGCCAGCAGTAAACAGGGGAGGGGCTACACCTTC
CASSKQGRGYTF
>-|TRBJ2-5|TRBD1|TRBV7-9
TGTGCCAGCAGCCCGACGGGACAGGGAGGGGAGACCCAATACTTC
CASSPTGQGGETQYF
>-|TRBJ2-5|TRBD2|TRBV6-6
TGTGCCAGCAGGGCTAGCGGGGCACAAGAGACCCAGTACTTC
CASRASGAQETQYF
>-|TRBJ2-6|-|TRBV4-1
TGCGCCAGCAGCACACCTGTTATCTCTCTTACCAACGTCCTGACTTTC
CASSTPVISLTNVLTF
>-|TRBJ2-7|TRBD2|TRBV28
TGTGCCAGCAGTCATAGCGGGGGTTACCCCTACGAGCAGTACTTC
CASSHSGGYPYEQYF
>-|TRBJ1-2|-|TRBV28
TGTGCCACCAAAGCGGGGCCCACCTTC
CATKAGPTF
>-|TRBJ2-2|-|TRBV11-2
TGTGCCAGCAGACGAGGAGGGGAAGGCACCGGGGAGCTGTTTTTT
CASRRGGEGTGELFF
>-|TRBJ1-4|TRBD1|TRBV5-1
TGCGCCAGCAGCTTGGACGGGCAGGGGGTTGAAAAACTGTTTTTT
CASSLDGQGVEKLFF
>once|TRBJ2-7|TRBD1|TRBV7-8
TGTGCCAGCAGCATCGGGACAGGGCCACTGGGGGAGCAGTACTTC
CASSIGTGPLGEQYF
>-|TRBJ1-1|-|TRBV10-3
TGTGCCATCAGTCCTGCCGGGGTCCATGCTTTCTTT
CAISPAGVHAFF
>-|TRBJ1-2|TRBD1|TRBV30
TGTGCCTGGAGTGTTGGGACAGGGGTCGGCTACACCTTC
CAWSVGTGVGYTF
>once|TRBJ1-2|TRBD1|TRBV27
TGTGCCAGCAGTTTAACAGGGGCAAACTATGGCTACACCTTC
CASSLTGANYGYTF
>-|TRBJ2-1|-|TRBV7-9
TGTGCCAGCAGCTTAGCCACCGGGGTCGGGGGAGGTGAGCAGTTCTTC
CASSLATGVGGGEQFF
>-|TRBJ2-3|-|TRBV5-1
TGCGCCAGCAGCTTGGTAGCGGTGATCACAGATACGCAGTATTTT
CASSLVAVITDTQYF
>once|TRBJ2-5|TRBD2|TRBV5-4
TGTGCCAGCAGCTTGCGTCTAGCGGGGGGTGTCGAGACCCAGTACTTC
CASSLRLAGGVETQYF
>-|TRBJ1-2|TRBD1|TRBV4-2
TGTGCCAGCAGCCCCACAGGGGGCGGTGGCTACACCTTC
CASSPTGGGGYTF
>-|TRBJ1-1|-|TRBV28
TGTGCCAGCAGTGTTGGTGGGCGGCGGGGTCCAGTGAACACTGAAGCTTTCTTT
CASSVGGRRGPVNTEAFF
>-|TRBJ2-1|-|TRBV6-5
TGTGCCAGCAGTTACCGCCTTAGGGAGTTACATGAGCAGTTCTTC
CASSYRLRELHEQFF
>-|TRBJ1-2|-|TRBV10-3
TGTGCCATCAGTGGGTACAGGGAAGGGGAGTATGGCTACACCTTC
CAISGYREGEYGYTF
>-|TRBJ1-3|-|TRBV29-1
TGCAGCGTTACCGGAGGGTTACATGGAAACACCATATATTTT
CSVTGGLHGNTIYF
>-|TRBJ1-1|-|TRBV5-1
TGCGCCAGCAGCTTATCCGTTATGAACACTGAAGCTTTCTTT
CASSLSVMNTEAFF
>-|TRBJ2-5|TRBD1|TRBV9
TGTGCCAGCAGCGTAGGCAGGGGGCAGGAGACCCAGTACTTC
CASSVGRGQETQYF